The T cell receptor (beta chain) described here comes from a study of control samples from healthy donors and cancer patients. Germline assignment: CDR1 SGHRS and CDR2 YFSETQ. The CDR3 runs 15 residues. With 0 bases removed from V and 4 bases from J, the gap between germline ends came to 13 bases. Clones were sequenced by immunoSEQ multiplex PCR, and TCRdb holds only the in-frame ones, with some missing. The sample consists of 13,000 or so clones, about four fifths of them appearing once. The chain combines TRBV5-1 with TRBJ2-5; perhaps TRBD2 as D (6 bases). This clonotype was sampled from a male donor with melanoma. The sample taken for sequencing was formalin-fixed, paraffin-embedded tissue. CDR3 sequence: CASSLAGRNGETQYF. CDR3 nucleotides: TGCGCCAGCAGCTTGGCCGGGAGAAATGGAGAGACCCAGTACTTC.